Included here is one TCR beta chain sequence, with context. What it binds is unknown. V was cut by 5 bases and J by 7 bases, with 20 bases left in between. The CDR3 extends over 16 amino acids. Germline V gives CDR1 MNHEY, CDR2 SMNVEV (reference sequence). Assay: immunoSEQ multiplex PCR; the TCRdb copy retains only in-frame clones and omits some. The sample lists roughly 300,000 clones, approximately 90% occurring once. The sample originates from a study of cytomegalovirus exposure and HLA in healthy donors. Study-level points and caveats: The study recorded 164 TCR beta chains that were cytomegalovirus-associated.

Material: PBMCs. This chain joins TRBV27 and TRBJ1-4; TRBD1 might be the D (5 bases). The TCR sequence derives from a woman younger than 45 in good health and CMV-seropositive. DNA for the CDR3: TGTGCCAGCAGTAAAAGACAAGCGGGGCGTATTGAAAAACTGTTTTTT. This gives the protein CASSKRQAGRIEKLFF.